The next 27 T cell receptor beta chains were all read from a single sample in a study of T cells expressing NK-cell markers. TCRdb reprocessed the 5' RACE reads; each CDR3 protein has one entry and no DNA is given. The repertoire table contains 120,000 to 150,000 distinct CDR3 sequences. Specimen: blood T cells: a sorted CD56 or NKG2C T cell subset, CD4+ or CD8+ T cells, or bulk PBMC T cells (not recorded which). The receptors come from a man younger than 35 in good health.

V usage is TRBV25-1 and J usage is TRBJ2-7; TCRdb gives TRBD1 as the D gene, but with no DNA this cannot be confirmed. Germline V gene sequence: CDR1 MGHDK, CDR2 SYGVNS. The CDR3 has 13 amino acids. CDR3 loop: CASSENRGHEQYF.

V is TRBV7-2 and J is TRBJ2-3; the D gene TCRdb calls, TRBD2, cannot be checked with no DNA. In germline, CDR1 is SGHTA, CDR2 FQGNSA. The CDR3 is made up of 17 amino acids. This CDR3 reads CASSLTGPGLSTDTQYF.

V gene TRBV6-2 or TRBV6-3 combines with J gene TRBJ2-3; lacking DNA, the TRBD2 call made by TCRdb goes unchecked. The CDR3 covers 17 residues. The germline V gene encodes CDR1 MNHEY and CDR2 SVGEGT. The CDR3 is CASSYLRAGASTDTQYF.

The chain couples TRBV5-5 to TRBJ2-7; TCRdb names TRBD1, which stays unverified in the absence of DNA. The CDR3 is 14 residues long. Germline CDR1 reads SGHKS; CDR2 reads YYEKEE (reference sequence). The chain's CDR3 is CASSLVQGVYEQYF.

This sequence joins TRBV2 and TRBJ2-1; the TCRdb D gene call, TRBD2, has no DNA to confirm it. The germline CDR1 and CDR2 sequences are SNHLY and FYNNEI. The CDR3 has 13 amino acids. The CDR3 sequence: CASEGDIANEQFF. Full variable domain (rest looked up from reference TRBV2 and TRBJ2-1): EPEVTQTPSHQVTQMGQEVILRCVPISNHLYFYWYRQILGQKVEFLVSFYNNEISEKSEIFDDQFSVERPDGSNFTLKIRSTKLEDSAMYFCASEGDIANEQFFGPGTRLTVL.

The chain carries TRBV18 and TRBJ2-1; absent DNA, TCRdb's TRBD1 call cannot be checked. The CDR3 runs to 16 residues. Germline assignment: CDR1 KGHSH and CDR2 LQKENI. CDR3 protein: CASSPIMDRFGNEQFF.

The V gene is TRBV6-5, the J gene TRBJ2-1; TCRdb proposes TRBD1, but this gene call is untestable without DNA. The CDR3 contains 15 residues. Per the germline V gene, CDR1 is MNHEY and CDR2 is SVGAGI. CDR3 residues: CASSYSPGGADEQFF.

The rearrangement joins TRBV12-3 or TRBV12-4 to TRBJ2-1; the D gene TCRdb calls, TRBD1, cannot be checked with no DNA. The CDR3 totals 16 residues. The CDR3 loop is CASTQPPGQGVYEQFF.

The chain employs TRBV9 and TRBJ1-1. The CDR3 runs to 14 residues. From germline, CDR1 is SGDLS and CDR2 YYNGEE. CDR3: CASSAEGVNTEAFF.

This rearrangement joins TRBV19 to TRBJ1-1; TCRdb proposes TRBD1, but this gene call is untestable without DNA. From germline, CDR1 is LNHDA and CDR2 SQIVND (reference sequence). CDR3 size: 13 residues. The CDR3: CASSPLQGDEAFF.

This sequence joins TRBV29-1 and TRBJ2-1. Germline V CDR1 and CDR2: SQVTM, ANQGSEA. This CDR3 is 14 amino acids long. This CDR3 is CSVSRRALTDEQFF.

The chain joins TRBV6-5 to TRBJ1-2; TCRdb reports TRBD1, a call that lacks DNA to check it against. This CDR3 is 16 amino acids long. CDR1 MNHEY and CDR2 SVGAGI come from the germline V gene. The CDR3 spells CASSNPTGGSDYGYTF.

The genes are TRBV9 and TRBJ2-6; TCRdb gives TRBD1 as the D gene, but with no DNA this cannot be confirmed. CDR1 and CDR2 from the germline V gene are SGDLS and YYNGEE. CDR3 length equals 19 residues. CDR3: CASSPTGTGFDSGANVLTF.

This sequence joins TRBV29-1 and TRBJ2-1; as DNA is missing, the TRBD2 call by TCRdb cannot be tested. Germline V CDR1 and CDR2: SQVTM, ANQGSEA. The CDR3 has 14 amino acids. CDR3 loop: CSVGGSGSLNEQFF.

The chain is built from TRBV7-9 and TRBJ2-2. Germline V gives CDR1 SEHNR, CDR2 FQNEAQ (reference sequence). This CDR3 has 14 amino acids. This CDR3 reads CASSPLLMGGELFF.

The gene calls are TRBV6-5 and TRBJ1-1. Per germline, CDR1 MNHEY and CDR2 SVGAGI. This CDR3 region has 14 residues. CDR3 sequence reads: CASSILGKNTEAFF.

The J gene is TRBJ2-3, the V gene TRBV29-1. CDR3 length: 13 residues. Germline CDR1 is SQVTM and CDR2 is ANQGSEA. CDR3 residues: CSVEGGSTDTQYF.

The chain links TRBV4-1 to TRBJ2-1; TCRdb names TRBD2, which stays unverified in the absence of DNA. Germline V gene lookup returns CDR1 MGHRA and CDR2 YSYEKL. CDR3 length: 14 residues. The CDR3 spells CASSTPGLANEQFF.

The chain links TRBV6-2 or TRBV6-3 to TRBJ2-5; TCRdb selects TRBD2, and the lack of DNA leaves this call unchecked. CDR3 length equals 13 residues. The germline V gene has CDR1 MNHEY and CDR2 SVGEGT. The CDR3 sequence is CASSGLAEETQYF.

The chain is built from TRBV11-1 and TRBJ2-7; TCRdb picks TRBD1, but there is no DNA to check that call. CDR1 and CDR2 from the germline V gene are SGHAT and FQDESV (reference sequence). The CDR3 spans 15 residues. The CDR3 protein is CASSSTGTGVNEQYF.

The rearrangement joins TRBV12-3 or TRBV12-4 to TRBJ2-3; TCRdb outputs TRBD2, but without DNA this stays unchecked. CDR3 length: 15 amino acids. CDR3 loop: CASSFSSGRTDTQYF.

The chain employs TRBV6-1 and TRBJ2-5; TCRdb's D call of TRBD2 is untestable without DNA. The CDR3 consists of 17 residues. Germline V gene lookup returns CDR1 MNHNS and CDR2 SASEGT. The CDR3 reads CASRGLAGGLYQETQYF.

The J gene is TRBJ2-2, the V gene TRBV5-1; TCRdb's assignment of TRBD2 cannot be checked, as there is no DNA. This CDR3 has 16 amino acids. Germline-derived CDR1 and CDR2 are SGHRS and YFSETQ. The CDR3: CASSAIQRPLPGELFF.

The CDR3 is CAWSVRTSGSSYEQYF. The rearrangement links TRBV30 to TRBJ2-7; the D call of TRBD2 rests on TCRdb alone, since no DNA is present to check it. CDR1 GTSNPN and CDR2 SVGIG come from the germline V gene (reference sequence). CDR3 length equals 16 residues.

V is TRBV7-8 and J is TRBJ1-5; TCRdb's assignment of TRBD1 cannot be checked, as there is no DNA. This CDR3 contains 15 residues. The germline gives CDR1 SGHVS, CDR2 FQNEAQ. The CDR3 sequence: CASSLVPGEVQPQHF.

V and J are TRBV12-3 or TRBV12-4 and TRBJ2-3; lacking DNA, the TRBD1 call made by TCRdb goes unchecked. CDR3 length equals 14 residues. CDR3 sequence reads: CASSLRQGEDTQYF.

V is TRBV29-1 and J is TRBJ1-1; the TCRdb call, TRBD1, lacks DNA for checking. Germline V gene sequence: CDR1 SQVTM, CDR2 ANQGSEA. There are 12 residues in the CDR3. The CDR3 protein is CSVNQGNTEAFF.